This T cell receptor beta chain was sequenced for a study of cytotoxic CD8 clonotypes in ibrutinib-treated CLL. Study details: Partial responses totalled approximately 25 and complete responses 2; after median roughly 64 months, about 14 remained remitted and about twelve progressed. General study points: Increased clonality at ibrutinib response gave way to a return toward baseline at progression.

Depth targeted 1 in 200,000 to 1 in 1 million T cells, averaging 10x coverage per clonotype. The assay was immunoSEQ multiplex PCR, and TCRdb's table has in-frame clones only and misses some. The table includes around 200,000 clones, more than 65% detected once. Comment on this clone: Antigen specificity is unknown.

This CDR3 contains 13 residues. V lost 2 bases, J lost 1 base, and 8 bases lay in between. The germline CDR1 and CDR2 sequences are GTSNPN and SVGIG (reference sequence). The gene calls are TRBV30 and TRBJ1-1; no clear D gene. The clonotype was recovered from a human donor with chronic lymphocytic leukemia. The specimen was PBMCs, collected after 12 months of ibrutinib treatment. DNA for the CDR3: TGTGCCTGGAGTTCGACATGGAACACTGAAGCTTTCTTT. Translated: CAWSSTWNTEAFF.